A selection of T cell receptor beta chains follows, all from one sample in a study of blood T cells in healthy people across ages. TCRdb re-analysed the 5' RACE reads in MiXCR, keeping a single row per CDR3 protein. The repertoire has about 810,000 distinct CDR3 sequences, 36% of them found once; the top ten carry 13%. Material for sequencing was blood. Every receptor here comes from a man aged 18-30 years in good health. Both conserved end residues are part of each CDR3. The D gene is left open where the match is weak. For some rows the clone size is stated as once, few or many, or as a class when expanded; others skip it.

TRBV20-1	NA	TRBJ1-2	few	CSARGQGNYGYTF	TGCAGTGCTAGAGGGCAGGGCAACTATGGCTACACCTTC
TRBV5-1	TRBD1	TRBJ2-2	NA	CASSLETGPNTGELFF	TGCGCCAGCAGCTTGGAGACAGGGCCGAACACCGGGGAGCTGTTTTTT
TRBV7-8	TRBD2	TRBJ2-5	NA	CASSLVVAGGPETQYF	TGTGCCAGCAGCTTAGTGGTAGCGGGGGGGCCAGAGACCCAGTACTTC
TRBV7-9	NA	TRBJ2-5	NA	CASRTGGSGTQYF	TGTGCCAGCAGAACCGGAGGTAGTGGGACCCAGTACTTC
TRBV7-8	NA	TRBJ1-5	NA	CASTLLGARVGQPQHF	TGTGCCAGCACCTTGCTGGGGGCAAGGGTTGGCCAGCCCCAACATTTT
TRBV5-6	NA	TRBJ1-6	few	CASSLALFYNSPLHF	TGTGCCAGCAGCTTGGCGCTCTTCTATAATTCACCCCTCCACTTT
TRBV2	NA	TRBJ2-5	NA	CASSEESGGPRSGTQYF	TGTGCCAGCAGTGAAGAGTCTGGGGGGCCGAGGAGTGGGACCCAGTACTTC
TRBV20-1	TRBD2	TRBJ2-5	NA	CSARDLVGGEETQYF	TGCAGTGCTAGAGATCTGGTGGGGGGGGAAGAGACCCAGTACTTC
TRBV6-6	NA	TRBJ2-2	NA	CASDSTNTGELFF	TGTGCCAGTGACAGCACTAACACCGGGGAGCTGTTTTTT
TRBV15	NA	TRBJ1-1	few	CATSRDRGSTEAFF	TGTGCCACCAGCAGAGATCGGGGGAGCACTGAAGCTTTCTTT
TRBV6-5	TRBD2	TRBJ2-3	NA	CASSSTGLLSTDTQYF	TGTGCCAGCAGCTCTACGGGACTACTATCCACAGATACGCAGTATTTT
TRBV3-1	NA	TRBJ2-1	few	CASSQAGQDYNEQFF	TGTGCCAGCAGCCAAGCCGGGCAGGACTACAATGAGCAGTTCTTC
TRBV12-3/TRBV12-4	NA	TRBJ1-4	few	CASSLVRKHDPIGKLFF	TGTGCCAGCAGTTTGGTGAGGAAACACGACCCGATTGGAAAACTGTTTTTT
TRBV5-1	NA	TRBJ1-5	few	CASSLGPAAEPQHF	TGCGCCAGCAGCTTAGGGCCAGCTGCGGAGCCCCAGCATTTT
TRBV28	NA	TRBJ2-1	once	CASSVPQGRNEQFF	TGTGCCAGCAGTGTACCACAGGGTAGGAATGAGCAGTTCTTC
TRBV4-1	NA	TRBJ2-3	few	CASSQQGQEGTDTQYF	TGCGCCAGCAGCCAACAAGGACAAGAAGGGACAGATACGCAGTATTTT
TRBV4-2	TRBD2	TRBJ2-1	few	CASSQSGGGHNEQFF	TGTGCCAGCAGCCAAAGCGGGGGGGGCCACAATGAGCAGTTCTTC
TRBV5-5	NA	TRBJ2-1	NA	CASSLAPGVGWNEQFF	TGTGCCAGCAGCTTGGCCCCTGGGGTTGGATGGAATGAGCAGTTCTTC
TRBV7-2	TRBD2	TRBJ2-7	few	CASSLLAGPYEQYF	TGTGCCAGCAGCCTCTTAGCGGGGCCCTACGAGCAGTACTTC
TRBV5-1	NA	TRBJ1-2	NA	CASSSQSNYGYTF	TGCGCCAGCAGCTCCCAGAGTAACTATGGCTACACCTTC
TRBV19	TRBD1	TRBJ1-5	few	CASSIRTGGYFNQPQHF	TGTGCCAGTAGTATCAGGACAGGGGGCTATTTCAATCAGCCCCAGCATTTT
TRBV7-3	NA	TRBJ1-2	many	CASSSQGFYGYTF	TGTGCCAGCAGCTCGCAGGGGTTCTATGGCTACACCTTC
TRBV24-1	NA	TRBJ2-5	NA	CTTSDFPGETQYF	TGTACCACCAGTGATTTTCCCGGGGAGACCCAGTACTTC
TRBV9	TRBD1	TRBJ1-2	NA	CASSPRRDRNPYGYTF	TGTGCCAGCAGCCCCCGGAGGGACAGGAACCCCTATGGCTACACCTTC
TRBV5-5	NA	TRBJ2-1	NA	CASSFQASPSYNEQFF	TGTGCCAGCAGCTTCCAGGCCTCACCTTCCTACAATGAGCAGTTCTTC